The 7 T cell receptor beta chains given below trace back to one sample, sequenced in a study of T cells after somatic rescue of genetic block. TCRdb's table, derived via immunoSEQ multiplex PCR, lists solely in-frame clones and lacks some. The sample includes some 12,000 clones, over 60% seen only once; the top ten take about 20%. The specimen was peripheral blood mononuclear cells (PBMCs). The receptors were gathered from a boy aged 10-17 years.

This clone was observed a handful of times. V usage is TRBV9 and J usage is TRBJ1-5; TRBD1 aligns across 8 bases. Trimming removed 2 bases from V and 5 bases from J; junction bases left unmatched: 6. Germline CDR1 reads SGDLS; CDR2 reads YYNGEE. CDR3 length: 15 residues. CDR3 region: CASSVFQGAYQPQHF. Here the CDR3 DNA reads TGTGCCAGCAGCGTGTTTCAGGGGGCTTATCAGCCCCAGCATTTT.

This chain uses TRBV5-5 with TRBJ1-6, with unresolved D. Germline V CDR1 and CDR2: SGHKS, YYEKEE (reference sequence). This CDR3 region has 14 residues. Trimming left V 1 base short and J 4 bases short, with 6 bases between. The CDR3 DNA reads TGTGCCAGCAGCTTGTCACTGTATAATTCACCCCTCCACTTT. Encoded protein: CASSLSLYNSPLHF.

In this sample, this clone turned up a few times. The chain employs TRBV7-9 and TRBJ1-3; D is perhaps TRBD1 (5 bases). Trimming removed 1 base at V and 3 bases at J, with 10 bases between. CDR1 is SEHNR and CDR2 is FQNEAQ in the germline V gene (reference sequence). The CDR3 is 15 residues long. CDR3 nucleotides: TGTGCCAGCAGCTTAGTCAGGGTCGGTGGAAACACCATATATTTT. Its protein product is CASSLVRVGGNTIYF.

V is TRBV5-1 and J is TRBJ1-3, with TRBD1 identical over 8 bases. The trim removed 4 bases at V and 0 bases at J, leaving 15 bases unmatched. CDR3 size: 19 residues. CDR1 is SGHRS, CDR2 YFSETQ, per germline. Here the CDR3 reads CASSARQGNFFSSGNTIYF. In DNA form, the CDR3 reads TGCGCCAGCAGCGCCCGACAGGGGAACTTCTTCAGCTCTGGAAACACCATATATTTT.

The V call is TRBV6-5, the J call TRBJ1-3; tentatively, D is TRBD1 (6 bases). The V end was cut by 0 bases, the J end by 8 bases, with 14 bases between. Germline assignment: CDR1 MNHEY and CDR2 SVGAGI. The CDR3 covers 15 residues. CDR3 amino acids: CASSYSMGARDTIYF. CDR3 nucleotide sequence: TGTGCCAGCAGTTACTCGATGGGGGCGCGGGACACCATATATTTT.

The chain combines TRBV7-9 with TRBJ1-6; no reliable D call. Trimming removed 0 bases from V and 8 bases from J, with 14 bases in between. The germline V gene encodes CDR1 SEHNR and CDR2 FQNEAQ (reference sequence). This CDR3 contains 16 residues. In DNA form, the CDR3 reads TGTGCCAGCAGCTTAGCAGGAAAAGGGAAGGATTCACCCCTCCACTTT. It encodes CASSLAGKGKDSPLHF.

This clone occurred once. The chain recombines TRBV7-6 with TRBJ2-7, with 12 bases identical to TRBD1. The length of the CDR3 is 16 residues. CDR1 is SGHVS and CDR2 is FNYEAQ in the germline V gene. The junction had 6 bases not matched to a gene; V was cut back by 1 base and J by 5 bases. As DNA, the CDR3 is TGTGCCAGCAGCTTAGTTGGGACAGGGGGCAATAACGAGCAGTACTTC. It yields the protein CASSLVGTGGNNEQYF.